The T cell receptor beta chain under discussion was sequenced for a study of cytomegalovirus exposure and HLA in healthy donors. Study-wide results and caveats: Reportedly, fewer N-insertions than the roughly 690-donor mean appeared in an Asian-associated ancestry cluster in a later analysis.

Both 60 Vbeta primers and 13 Jbeta primers went into the PCR. The table came from immunoSEQ multiplex PCR; TCRdb's copy has only in-frame clones and leaves some out. The table lists about 100,000 clones, roughly four fifths of them singletons. Regarding this clone: Its antigen is still unknown.

V was shortened by 5 bases and J by 4 bases, with 16 bases between the two germline ends. CDR3 size: 14 residues. Germline loops: CDR1 SQVTM, CDR2 ANQGSEA. This clonotype was sampled from a man between 45 and 60 years old in good health and CMV-seronegative. The sequenced material came from PBMCs. This sequence joins TRBV29-1 and TRBJ2-3; D might be TRBD1 (5 bases). DNA of the CDR3: TGCAGCGTTCCAAGGGGTCTGGCGGCAGATACGCAGTATTTT. Its protein product is CSVPRGLAADTQYF.